The rows below give T cell receptor beta chains drawn from one sample of a study of Tregs in tolerant kidney transplant recipients. Profiled with immunoSEQ multiplex PCR; TCRdb holds only in-frame clones, not every one. The sample contains about 55,000 clones, about 91% of which appear only once. The sample here was CD8+ T cells from blood (PBMCs), taken 24 months after the transplant. The receptors derive from a human patient who received a combined kidney and bone marrow transplant. The graft donor may have contributed some T cells. Each CDR3 is given with its conserved first and last residue. The D gene is left open where the match is weak. Size is omitted from some rows. Given values are once, few, many or a class for expanded clones.

d_gene,v_gene,abundance,j_gene,CDR3aa,CDR3nt
-,TRBV5-6,once,TRBJ1-2,CASSLGAGYGYTF,TGTGCCAGCAGCTTGGGGGCGGGCTATGGCTACACCTTC
TRBD2,TRBV6-4,once,TRBJ2-1,CASSASGRYNEQFF,TGTGCCAGCAGCGCTAGCGGGCGGTACAATGAGCAGTTCTTC
TRBD1,TRBV6-5,-,TRBJ2-7,CASGLTGDYEQYF,TGTGCCAGCGGATTAACAGGGGACTACGAGCAGTACTTC
TRBD2,TRBV4-3,-,TRBJ2-5,CASSQDRGEREGQETQYF,TGCGCCAGCAGCCAAGATCGGGGGGAGCGGGAGGGACAAGAGACCCAGTACTTC
-,TRBV6-1,-,TRBJ1-2,CASSEASNYGYTF,TGTGCCAGCAGTGAAGCCTCTAACTATGGCTACACCTTC
-,TRBV11-2,-,TRBJ2-5,CASSFGLGGQETQYF,TGTGCCAGCAGCTTCGGCCTAGGCGGACAAGAGACCCAGTACTTC
-,TRBV4-1,-,TRBJ2-7,CASSQETQNGGEQYF,TGCGCCAGCAGCCAAGAGACACAAAACGGGGGCGAGCAGTACTTC
-,TRBV27,-,TRBJ1-4,CASSLGGRHEKLFF,TGTGCCAGCAGTTTAGGAGGGCGCCATGAAAAACTGTTTTTT
TRBD1,TRBV11-2,few,TRBJ2-7,CASSLGQGDYEQYF,TGTGCCAGCAGCTTAGGGCAGGGGGACTACGAGCAGTACTTC
-,TRBV13,few,TRBJ2-1,CASSLGSGIRHNEQFF,TGTGCCAGCAGCTTAGGATCGGGGATCCGCCACAATGAGCAGTTCTTC
TRBD1,TRBV27,-,TRBJ1-2,CASSLSGTGARGYTF,TGTGCCAGCAGTTTATCTGGAACAGGGGCCCGGGGCTACACCTTC
-,TRBV7-9,-,TRBJ2-3,CASSFPNTDTQYF,TGTGCCAGCAGCTTCCCAAACACAGATACGCAGTATTTT
-,TRBV7-9,-,TRBJ1-1,CASSLVRGNTEAFF,TGTGCCAGCAGCTTAGTCCGCGGGAACACTGAAGCTTTCTTT
-,TRBV19,-,TRBJ2-1,CASKNSAMGYEQFF,TGTGCCAGTAAGAATAGTGCAATGGGCTATGAGCAGTTCTTC
TRBD1,TRBV28,-,TRBJ2-7,CASRQGASYEQYF,TGTGCCAGCAGACAGGGGGCCTCCTACGAGCAGTACTTC
-,TRBV4-1,-,TRBJ1-4,CASSHRGLNEKLFF,TGCGCCAGCAGCCACAGGGGTCTTAATGAAAAACTGTTTTTT
-,TRBV4-1,-,TRBJ1-1,CASSQGGGATEAFF,TGCGCCAGCAGCCAAGGAGGGGGGGCCACTGAAGCTTTCTTT
TRBD2,TRBV6-5,-,TRBJ2-3,CASRSGGADTQYF,TGTGCCAGCAGGAGCGGGGGGGCGGATACGCAGTATTTT
TRBD1,TRBV7-9,-,TRBJ1-2,CASSLVTAGTDGYTF,TGTGCCAGCAGCTTAGTAACGGCCGGGACAGATGGCTACACCTTC
-,TRBV5-6,-,TRBJ1-1,CASSRGSTEAFF,TGTGCCAGCAGTCGGGGGAGTACTGAAGCTTTCTTT
TRBD2,TRBV4-1,-,TRBJ2-2,CASSRWGGGELFF,TGCGCCAGCAGCCGGTGGGGGGGCGGGGAGCTGTTTTTT
-,TRBV7-9,-,TRBJ2-6,CASSLGGAGANVLTF,TGTGCCAGCAGCTTAGGCGGGGCTGGGGCCAACGTCCTGACTTTC
-,TRBV5-1,-,TRBJ2-3,CASSLSLASTDTQYF,TGCGCCAGCAGCTTAAGTCTAGCAAGCACAGATACGCAGTATTTT
-,TRBV7-9,-,TRBJ1-3,CASSSGTDRSGNTIYF,TGTGCCAGCAGCTCGGGGACTGACCGCTCTGGAAACACCATATATTTT
-,TRBV27,-,TRBJ2-5,CASSPGVRGETQYF,TGTGCCAGCAGCCCAGGGGTGAGAGGGGAGACCCAGTACTTC
TRBD2,TRBV7-9,few,TRBJ2-2,CASSSDGLAERTGELFF,TGTGCCAGCAGCTCGGATGGACTAGCCGAAAGGACCGGGGAGCTGTTTTTT
TRBD1,TRBV19,-,TRBJ2-5,CASSVVEDRELETQYF,TGTGCCAGTAGTGTAGTGGAAGACAGGGAGTTGGAGACCCAGTACTTC
-,TRBV19,-,TRBJ1-6,CASRTGGASPLHF,TGTGCCAGTCGTACCGGGGGAGCTTCACCCCTCCACTTT
TRBD1,TRBV19,few,TRBJ1-4,CASSPRDRVEKLFF,TGTGCCAGTAGTCCCCGGGACAGGGTTGAAAAACTGTTTTTT
TRBD2,TRBV5-1,-,TRBJ2-1,CASSWGLAEIYNEQFF,TGCGCCAGCAGCTGGGGACTAGCCGAAATTTACAATGAGCAGTTCTTC
-,TRBV9,-,TRBJ2-3,CASSAGQGSTDTQYF,TGTGCCAGCAGCGCCGGACAAGGTAGCACAGATACGCAGTATTTT